This T cell receptor beta chain was sequenced for a study of shared clonotypes between healthy human individuals. As to this clone: The antigen is undetermined.

The CD4+ fraction was divided into a CD45RA+ naive subset and a CD45RA-negative memory subset. The protocol was immunoSEQ multiplex PCR, while the TCRdb copy is restricted to in-frame clones and leaves out a portion. This sample carries 1,500,000 or so clones, approximately 96% of them seen once, and the ten largest clones take roughly 1.2%. Study-wide results and caveats: Represented genetic and exposure-history diversity was restricted by having few donors.

The CDR3 sequence is 16 residues long. V lost 4 bases, J lost 0 bases, and 13 bases lay in between. Germline lookup yields CDR1 SGHRS and CDR2 YFSETQ. V is TRBV5-1 and J is TRBJ2-2, with D unclear. The receptor's source is a man younger than 40 in good health. Sequencing used naive CD4+ T cells sorted from blood. Documented subset: CD45RA+ positively selected. The CDR3 spells CASSHKVGSNTGELFF. In DNA form, the CDR3 reads TGCGCCAGCAGCCATAAAGTAGGGTCGAACACCGGGGAGCTGTTTTTT.